A single TCR beta chain is shown here with its context. Its antigen is undetermined. Both 60 Vbeta primers and 13 Jbeta primers went into the PCR. Assay used: immunoSEQ multiplex PCR; TCRdb lists only in-frame clones, some missing. This sample has 200,000 to 250,000 clones; almost 80% occur once, and the top ten carry 3.5% to 4%. The sample belongs to a study of cytomegalovirus exposure and HLA in healthy donors. Overall study results and limits: By HLA locus, TCR association rates varied in a later analysis, with DRB1 showing the most and HLA-C the fewest. A missense variant in DCLRE1C was later tied to TCR beta V- and J-gene trimming. Some TCR beta chains (around 160 of them) were listed as cytomegalovirus-associated. In vitro, three CMV-associated chains proved specific for CMV antigens.

Trimming cost V 6 bases and J 0 bases; bases outside gene matches: 4. The germline V gene has CDR1 MNHNS and CDR2 SASEGT. The CDR3 has 14 amino acids. Source material: PBMCs. The V gene is TRBV6-1, the J gene TRBJ1-2, with TRBD1 identical over 7 bases. The TCR comes from a male donor in good health and CMV-seronegative. CDR3 sequence (DNA): TGTGCCAGCAGGCCGGGACAGACTAACTATGGCTACACCTTC. As protein: CASRPGQTNYGYTF.